Presented here are 4 T cell receptor beta chains from one specimen sequenced in a study of T-cell reconstitution after alpha-beta-depleted transplantation in children. Preparation of the TCRbeta library involved a method that used unique molecular identifiers. TCRdb itself ran the PCR reads through MiXCR, one entry per CDR3 protein. The profile shows fewer than 400,000 distinct CDR3 sequences, roughly 21% of them singletons. The specimen comprised PBMCs from the stem cell graft donor, sampled from the stem cell graft. The receptors were gathered from a human donor who donated a stem cell graft to a child with acute myeloid leukemia.

This clonotype was seen a few times. This chain links TRBV15 with TRBJ2-6, with D unresolved. Trimming removed 2 bases from V and 0 bases from J, with 14 bases in between. CDR1 and CDR2 (germline): LNHNV, YYDKDF (reference sequence). The CDR3 length is 18 residues. The chain's CDR3 is CATSRPLESYSGANVLTF. The CDR3 DNA reads TGTGCCACCAGCAGACCCCTCGAGTCCTACTCTGGGGCCAACGTCCTGACTTTC.

This clonotype has a handful of counts. The chain has TRBV20-1 and TRBJ2-3; 7 bases map to TRBD1. Germline V lookup: CDR1 DFQATT, CDR2 SNEGSKA (reference sequence). The CDR3 is 12 amino acids. CDR3 DNA: TGCGCGGACAGGAGCTTCACAGATACGCAGTATTTT. Translated, it gives CADRSFTDTQYF.

The genes are TRBV29-1 and TRBJ2-1; D uncertain. V shed 4 bases and J shed 1 base, with 8 bases lying between them. Germline CDR1 SQVTM, CDR2 ANQGSEA. The CDR3 spans 13 residues. The CDR3 protein is CSVGGRSYNEQFF. CDR3 nucleotides: TGCAGCGTTGGGGGTCGGTCCTACAATGAGCAGTTCTTC.

This clonotype has only a few counts. V is TRBV3-1 and J is TRBJ2-7, with TRBD2 matching 8 bases. V gave up 1 base and J gave up 3 bases; unmatched junction bases: 8. The germline V gene has CDR1 LGHDT and CDR2 YNNKEL (reference sequence). This CDR3 is 16 amino acids long. The CDR3 loop reads CASSQAPTSGNYEQYF. The DNA of the CDR3 is TGTGCCAGCAGCCAAGCGCCAACTAGCGGAAACTACGAGCAGTACTTC.